Here is one T cell receptor beta chain with its context. Next came a second PCR, run for about 6 to 11 cycles, which used a sample-barcoded 5' primer along with a J-beta primer mix. TCRdb reanalysed the 5' RACE reads using MiXCR and keeps one entry per CDR3 protein. The top ten hold 9.5% to 13% of the sample, which has some 930,000 distinct CDR3 sequences, almost 30% seen once. These data are taken from a study of blood T cells in healthy people across ages. Per sample, extraction of total RNA gave at least 5.5 micrograms in every case. The CDR3 is 13 residues long. Trimming removed 5 bases at V and 11 bases at J, with 19 bases between. Germline CDR1 is SGHRS and CDR2 is YFSETQ. A further study also used this sample, focusing on T cells of mothers and their children. According to that study: Per mother, over 8 million TCR beta CDR3 reads were obtained; per child, approximately 3.2 million.

The chain has TRBV5-1 and TRBJ2-5; D call uncertain. Input material: blood. The origin of this receptor is a woman aged 40-49 years in good health. This CDR3 is CASRGEAFNGQYF. The DNA for the CDR3 is TGCGCCAGCAGAGGCGAGGCGTTCAATGGGCAGTACTTC.